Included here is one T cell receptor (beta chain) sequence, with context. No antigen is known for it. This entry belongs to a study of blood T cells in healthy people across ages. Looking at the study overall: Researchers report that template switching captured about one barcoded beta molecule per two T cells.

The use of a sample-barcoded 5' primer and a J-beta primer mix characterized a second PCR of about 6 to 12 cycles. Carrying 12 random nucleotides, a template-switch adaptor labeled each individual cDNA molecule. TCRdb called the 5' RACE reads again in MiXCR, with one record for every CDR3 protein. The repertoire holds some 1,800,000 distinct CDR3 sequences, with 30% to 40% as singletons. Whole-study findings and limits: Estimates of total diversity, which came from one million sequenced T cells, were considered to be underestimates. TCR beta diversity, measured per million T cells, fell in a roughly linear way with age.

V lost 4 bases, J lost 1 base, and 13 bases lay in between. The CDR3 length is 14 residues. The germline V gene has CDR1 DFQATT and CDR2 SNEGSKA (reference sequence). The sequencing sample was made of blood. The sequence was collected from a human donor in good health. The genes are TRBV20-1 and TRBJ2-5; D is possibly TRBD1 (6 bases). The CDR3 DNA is TGCAGTGCTACTTCGACAGGCATCCAAGAGACCCAGTACTTC. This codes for CSATSTGIQETQYF.